Following are 24 T cell receptor beta chains from one sample sequenced in a study of cytomegalovirus exposure and HLA in healthy donors. PCR primers comprised 60 Vbeta and 13 Jbeta primers. Assay used: immunoSEQ multiplex PCR; TCRdb lists only in-frame clones, some missing. The data contain some 140,000 clones, about 66% of them singletons. The sample taken for sequencing was PBMCs. The receptor set was obtained from a human donor in good health.

The V and J genes are TRBV18 and TRBJ1-1; no clear D. Looked up from germline, CDR1 is KGHSH and CDR2 is LQKENI. V was cut by 6 bases and J by 6 bases, with 11 bases left in between. This CDR3 has 12 residues. DNA for the CDR3: TGTGCCAGCTCTTGGCGGGGAGCTGAAGCTTTCTTT. Protein: CASSWRGAEAFF. The full variable domain, completed using reference TRBV18 and TRBJ1-1, is NAGVMQNPRHLVRRRGQEARLRCSPMKGHSHVYWYRQLPEEGLKFMVYLQKENIIDESGMPKERFSAEFPKEGPSILRIQQVVRGDSAAYFCASSWRGAEAFFGQGTRLTVV.

V usage is TRBV2 and J usage is TRBJ2-7; TRBD2 agrees at 15 bases. Germline lookup yields CDR1 SNHLY and CDR2 FYNNEI. V shed 4 bases and J 1 base; nucleotides not matched to a gene: 2. The CDR3 covers 16 residues. The CDR3 bases are TGTGCCAGCAGTGGGGGGACTAGCGGGAGGTCCTACGAGCAGTACTTC. Encoded protein: CASSGGTSGRSYEQYF.

The chain has TRBV28 and TRBJ2-7; D gene unclear. CDR1 is MDHEN and CDR2 is SYDVKM in the germline V gene. The CDR3 is made up of 11 amino acids. Trimming removed 5 bases from V and 4 bases from J, with 6 bases in between. The CDR3 sequence is CASSQNYEQYF. DNA of the CDR3: TGTGCCAGCAGTCAAAATTACGAGCAGTACTTC.

The CDR3 DNA sequence: TGTGCCATCAGTGGCCGGACTGGTATTAGAGGGAATGAGCAGTTCTTC. It encodes CAISGRTGIRGNEQFF. This rearrangement joins TRBV10-3 to TRBJ2-1; the D gene is possibly TRBD2 (5 bases). The V gene lost 4 bases and the J gene lost 7 bases, with 20 bases spanning the gap. The CDR3 loop spans 16 amino acids. From germline, CDR1 is ENHRY and CDR2 SYGVKD.

V is TRBV28 and J is TRBJ2-7, with 12 bases aligning to TRBD1. V lost 6 bases to trimming and J lost 7 bases; unmatched junction nucleotides: 4. Germline CDR1 and CDR2: MDHEN and SYDVKM. The CDR3 length is 13 residues. Here the CDR3 DNA reads TGTGCCAGCAGGGGACAGGGGGCAAGGGAGCAGTACTTC. This gives the protein CASRGQGAREQYF.

The chain joins TRBV9 to TRBJ1-1; 7 bases are a match to TRBD1. The CDR3 totals 14 residues. In germline, CDR1 is SGDLS, CDR2 YYNGEE. Trimming removed 2 bases from V and 1 base from J; junction bases left unmatched: 2. The CDR3 nucleotides read TGTGCCAGCAGCGTTGACAGGGCGAACACTGAAGCTTTCTTT. It codes for CASSVDRANTEAFF.

This rearrangement joins TRBV19 to TRBJ2-7; 9 nucleotides match TRBD1. Germline lookup yields CDR1 LNHDA and CDR2 SQIVND (reference sequence). The CDR3 has 14 amino acids. Unmatched junction bases numbered 4, after V lost 5 bases and J lost 2 bases. Written as DNA, the CDR3 is TGTGCCAGTAGTCCGGGACAGGGAACCTACGAGCAGTACTTC. It translates to CASSPGQGTYEQYF.

The chain combines TRBV7-2 with TRBJ1-3, with D perhaps matching TRBD1 (5 bases). The ends were cut back, 7 bases at V and 4 bases at J, with 20 bases in the middle. Germline V lookup: CDR1 SGHTA, CDR2 FQGNSA. The CDR3 length is 16 residues. CDR3 sequence (DNA): TGTGCCAGCACCCAAATCCCTGGGGCCGGGGGAAACACCATATATTTT. Its protein product is CASTQIPGAGGNTIYF.

This clone was picked up a small number of times. The V and J genes are TRBV7-7 and TRBJ2-2, with D perhaps matching TRBD2 (6 bases). Germline lookup yields CDR1 SSHAT and CDR2 FNYEAQ (reference sequence). The CDR3 runs to 16 residues. Trimming took 5 bases from V and 5 from J, leaving 18 bases between them. This chain's CDR3 is CASSPGGTLMTGELFF. In nucleotides, the CDR3 is TGTGCCAGCAGCCCTGGAGGGACTTTGATGACCGGGGAGCTGTTTTTT.

This clone was observed a handful of times. Compared with germline, one end of the junction differs, possibly owing to a read error. The chain employs TRBV19 and TRBJ2-5, with TRBD2 as a possible D gene (5 bases). The CDR3 length is 13 residues. Germline V gives CDR1 LNHDA, CDR2 SQIVND (reference sequence). CDR3 region: CASRIASGETQYF. Written as DNA, the CDR3 is TGTGCCAGTAGGATAGCCAGCGGAGAGACCCAGTACTTC.

This clone occurred once. The V gene is TRBV2, the J gene TRBJ2-1, with TRBD2 matching 13 bases. Looked up from germline, CDR1 is SNHLY and CDR2 is FYNNEI. Trimming at V came to 6 bases and at J to 8 bases, leaving 7 bases not matched to a gene. This CDR3 has 15 amino acids. CDR3 loop: CASRYWTSGGDEQFF. The CDR3 nucleotides are TGTGCCAGCAGGTACTGGACTAGCGGGGGCGATGAGCAGTTCTTC.

V is TRBV6-1 and J is TRBJ1-1; a weak D match, TRBD1 (5 bases). V was pared by 2 bases and J by 6 bases, with 16 bases between. Germline V gene data show CDR1 as MNHNS and CDR2 as SASEGT. This CDR3 spans 15 amino acids. CDR3 nucleotides: TGTGCCAGCAGTGAATACCAGGGAGGATATCCTGAAGCTTTCTTT. It translates to CASSEYQGGYPEAFF.

This clone was observed a few times. The chain employs TRBV4-1 and TRBJ2-1; 7 nucleotides align to TRBD1. CDR3 length equals 15 residues. The germline V gene encodes CDR1 MGHRA and CDR2 YSYEKL. The V and J ends lost 5 bases and 2 bases, in that order; junction bases with no gene match: 6. The CDR3 sequence: CASSGWTGTYNEQFF. The CDR3 bases are TGCGCCAGCAGCGGGTGGACAGGAACCTACAATGAGCAGTTCTTC.

Only one count was recorded for this clone. CDR3 nucleotide sequence: TGTGCCAGCAGTTTCGGACTAGCGGGACCTAGCACAGATACGCAGTATTTT. It codes for CASSFGLAGPSTDTQYF. This chain links TRBV2 with TRBJ2-3; TRBD2 matches 12 bases. The V and J ends lost 5 bases and 0 bases, in that order; junction bases with no gene match: 6. CDR3 length: 17 residues. From germline, CDR1 is SNHLY and CDR2 FYNNEI.

The chain combines TRBV28 with TRBJ2-3, with D possibly being TRBD1 (6 bases). V gave up 2 bases and J gave up 3 bases, with 21 bases separating them. Germline loops: CDR1 MDHEN, CDR2 SYDVKM. The CDR3 is made up of 18 amino acids. The DNA for the CDR3 is TGTGCCAGCAGTTTAGAATTAACGAGGGACCAGGGGACAGATACGCAGTATTTT. Translating gives CASSLELTRDQGTDTQYF.

This clone has only a few counts. The rearrangement joins TRBV7-2 to TRBJ1-1; tentative D call: TRBD1 (6 bases). Germline assignment: CDR1 SGHTA and CDR2 FQGNSA. V shed 7 bases and J shed 8 bases, with 20 bases lying between them. CDR3 length: 14 amino acids. The CDR3: CASTQTYRAPEAFF. In DNA, the CDR3 is TGTGCCAGCACCCAGACGTACAGGGCTCCGGAAGCTTTCTTT.

The chain joins TRBV27 to TRBJ2-7; 8 positions agree with TRBD2. The V segment lost 8 bases and the J segment 0 bases; nucleotides outside the gene matches: 3. This CDR3 contains 13 residues. CDR1 is MNHEY, CDR2 SMNVEV, per germline (reference sequence). The CDR3 region has the DNA TGTGCCAGCTTTAGCGGGACCTCCTACGAGCAGTACTTC. Translated, it gives CASFSGTSYEQYF.

This rearrangement joins TRBV7-9 to TRBJ2-7, with TRBD1 matching 8 bases. The trim removed 5 bases at V and 3 bases at J, leaving 6 bases unmatched. This CDR3 region has 14 residues. CDR1 SEHNR and CDR2 FQNEAQ come from the germline V gene (reference sequence). The CDR3 protein is CASSPGTGFYEQYF. The CDR3, as DNA: TGTGCCAGCAGCCCCGGGACAGGATTCTACGAGCAGTACTTC.

This rearrangement joins TRBV19 to TRBJ2-1, with D possibly being TRBD2 (6 bases). Germline CDR1 LNHDA, CDR2 SQIVND (reference sequence). The CDR3 extends over 16 amino acids. V lost 0 bases and J lost 1, with 10 bases in between. The CDR3 loop reads CASSIDGSESYNEQFF. The CDR3 DNA follows: TGTGCCAGTAGTATAGACGGGAGCGAATCCTACAATGAGCAGTTCTTC.

The genes are TRBV5-1 and TRBJ2-1; 10 positions agree with TRBD1. CDR3 length: 15 residues. Germline trimming cut 3 bases from V and 3 bases from J; bases unmatched to any gene: 3. Germline V lookup: CDR1 SGHRS, CDR2 YFSETQ. The CDR3 reads CASSYRDRGYNEQFF. In DNA, the CDR3 is TGCGCCAGCAGCTACCGGGACAGGGGCTACAATGAGCAGTTCTTC.

The rearrangement joins TRBV5-1 to TRBJ2-3; D not resolved. The V end lost 2 bases, the J end lost 2 bases, and 9 bases lay between the germline ends. Looked up from germline, CDR1 is SGHRS and CDR2 is YFSETQ. The CDR3 has 14 amino acids. The CDR3 DNA follows: TGCGCCAGCAGCTTAGAACAGAACACAGATACGCAGTATTTT. It is translated as CASSLEQNTDTQYF.

V gene TRBV15 combines with J gene TRBJ2-7; the match to TRBD1 covers 8 bases. This CDR3 contains 14 residues. J gave up 5 bases and V 3 bases, and 6 bases lay outside the gene matches. Germline values: CDR1 LNHNV, CDR2 YYDKDF (reference sequence). The CDR3 spells CATSRAGQGNEQYF. The CDR3 coding sequence is TGTGCCACCAGCAGGGCTGGACAGGGCAACGAGCAGTACTTC.

The chain uses TRBV27 and TRBJ1-2; a weak D match, TRBD1 (5 bases). V gave up 6 bases and J gave up 5 bases, with 22 bases separating them. Germline-derived CDR1 and CDR2 are MNHEY and SMNVEV (reference sequence). This CDR3 contains 16 residues. CDR3 protein: CASSWGVGTGGYGYTF. The CDR3 DNA reads as TGTGCCAGCAGCTGGGGCGTGGGCACTGGTGGTTATGGCTACACCTTC.

The chain employs TRBV4-1 and TRBJ1-1; D is ambiguous. Germline V gives CDR1 MGHRA, CDR2 YSYEKL. The V end lost 5 bases, the J end lost 6 bases, and 7 bases lay between the germline ends. CDR3 size: 11 residues. CDR3 DNA sequence: TGCGCCAGCAGCGCGGGCCCTGAAGCTTTCTTT. Residues: CASSAGPEAFF.